Below, 30 T cell receptor beta chains from the same sample are listed, as sequenced in a study of blood T cell repertoires in COVID-19. Data came from immunoSEQ multiplex PCR; TCRdb stores just in-frame clones and leaves some out. The sample consists of fewer than 200,000 clones, approximately 87% of them appearing once. Sequencing used peripheral blood. The origin of the receptors is a woman between 18 and 30 years old who had recovered from COVID-19.

The J gene is TRBJ2-7, the V gene TRBV12-3 or TRBV12-4; 8 nucleotides align to TRBD1. The CDR3 spans 13 residues. The V segment lost 5 bases and the J segment 5 bases; nucleotides outside the gene matches: 5. The CDR3 loop reads CASSRQGFNEQYF. In DNA form, the CDR3 reads TGTGCCAGCAGTAGACAGGGGTTCAACGAGCAGTACTTC.

A word on this clone: One junction end does not reproduce the germline sequence, and a read error may be involved. The chain carries TRBV7-9 and TRBJ2-1; TRBD2 aligns across 8 bases. The CDR3 has 12 residues. Germline V CDR1 and CDR2: SEHNR, FQNEAQ (reference sequence). Here the CDR3 DNA reads TGTGCCAGCAACTCGCCGGGAGGGCGGTGGCTCTTC. This encodes CASNSPGGRWLF.

The rearrangement links TRBV28 to TRBJ2-2, with D unresolved. This CDR3 is built from 13 residues. V lost 10 bases, J lost 7 bases, and 16 bases lay in between. CDR1 is MDHEN and CDR2 is SYDVKM in the germline V gene. The CDR3 protein is CATIDMNGGELFF. The DNA for the CDR3 is TGTGCCACCATCGACATGAATGGCGGGGAGCTGTTTTTT.

The chain employs TRBV7-3 and TRBJ1-1; tentative D call: TRBD1 (5 bases). The V gene's germline CDR1 is SGHTA and CDR2 FQGTGA. V was shortened by 6 bases and J by 7 bases, with 24 bases between the two germline ends. This CDR3 comprises 16 residues. CDR3 sequence: CASSLAVSGIVGEAFF. As DNA, the CDR3 is TGTGCCAGCAGTTTAGCAGTTTCAGGGATTGTTGGTGAAGCTTTCTTT. Filled out from reference TRBV7-3 and TRBJ1-1, the complete variable domain reads GAGVSQTPSNKVTEKGKYVELRCDPISGHTALYWYRQSLGQGPEFLIYFQGTGAADDSGLPNDRFFAVRPEGSVSTLKIQRTERGDSAVYLCASSLAVSGIVGEAFFGQGTRLTVV.

This chain uses TRBV9 with TRBJ2-1; TRBD2 is a possible D gene (6 bases). Trimming pared 2 bases from V and 5 bases from J, leaving 17 bases between. Germline V lookup: CDR1 SGDLS, CDR2 YYNGEE. CDR3 length: 16 amino acids. The CDR3 sequence is CASSVTEGVGNNEQFF. In DNA, the CDR3 is TGTGCCAGCAGCGTGACGGAGGGAGTGGGGAACAATGAGCAGTTCTTC.

This sequence joins TRBV3-1 (or the pseudogene TRBV3-2) and TRBJ2-3, with TRBD2 matching 10 bases. The CDR3 totals 16 residues. The V segment lost 2 bases and the J segment 1 base; nucleotides outside the gene matches: 3. Germline CDR1 and CDR2: LGHDT and YNNKEL (reference sequence). The CDR3 loop is CASSQSGTSGTDTQYF. The CDR3 region has the DNA TGTGCCAGCAGCCAATCCGGGACTAGCGGCACAGATACGCAGTATTTT.

The chain recombines TRBV2 with TRBJ1-1; D not resolved. The germline CDR1 and CDR2 sequences are SNHLY and FYNNEI. V gave up 7 bases and J gave up 0 bases, with 3 bases separating them. This CDR3 comprises 11 residues. The CDR3: CASTLNTEAFF. CDR3 DNA: TGTGCCAGCACTCTGAACACTGAAGCTTTCTTT.

The genes are TRBV7-9 and TRBJ2-6; perhaps TRBD2 as D (6 bases). Germline V CDR1 and CDR2: SEHNR, FQNEAQ (reference sequence). The CDR3 covers 17 residues. Between the trimmed V and J ends, which lost 5 bases and 4 bases, there was a span of 18 bases. The CDR3 reads CASSPFGRGSGANVLTF. In DNA, the CDR3 is TGTGCCAGCAGCCCGTTCGGACGGGGGTCCGGGGCCAACGTCCTGACTTTC.

CDR3 sequence (DNA): TGTGCCTGGAGTGGTCGGGAGAACACTGAAGCTTTCTTT. Its translation is CAWSGRENTEAFF. J is TRBJ1-1 and V is TRBV30; D is undetermined. CDR1 and CDR2 (germline): GTSNPN, SVGIG (reference sequence). Trimming shortened V by 1 base and J by 1 base, and 7 bases separated the two germline ends. This CDR3 spans 13 amino acids. Combining the CDR3 with reference TRBV30 and TRBJ1-1 gives the whole variable domain SQTIHQWPATLVQPVGSPLSLECTVEGTSNPNLYWYRQAAGRGLQLLFYSVGIGQISSEVPQNLSASRPQDRQFILSSKKLLLSDSGFYLCAWSGRENTEAFFGQGTRLTVV.

The CDR3 sequence is CSVELRAGNTIYF. CDR3 nucleotides: TGCAGCGTTGAACTTCGGGCTGGAAACACCATATATTTT. The chain carries TRBV29-1 and TRBJ1-3; D not certain. V lost 2 bases to trimming and J lost 2 bases, with 7 bases between them. The CDR3 runs to 13 residues. Per germline, CDR1 SQVTM and CDR2 ANQGSEA.

This chain connects TRBV18 to TRBJ1-3, with 7 bases matching TRBD1. Germline CDR1 is KGHSH and CDR2 is LQKENI. CDR3 size: 17 residues. The ends lost 4 bases at V and 0 bases at J; junction bases unmatched: 9. The CDR3 nucleotides read TGTGCCAGCTCACGCAGACAGGGAGAGGACTCTGGAAACACCATATATTTT. Translated, it gives CASSRRQGEDSGNTIYF.

A single count supports this clone. V is TRBV4-1 and J is TRBJ2-5; D is possibly TRBD2 (6 bases). Trimming left V 0 bases short and J 2 bases short, with 16 bases between. The CDR3 runs 17 residues. Germline lookup yields CDR1 MGHRA and CDR2 YSYEKL. CDR3 sequence: CASSQDSPGVMQETQYF. The CDR3 DNA reads TGCGCCAGCAGCCAAGATTCCCCGGGGGTGATGCAAGAGACCCAGTACTTC.

This chain joins TRBV24-1 and TRBJ1-5, with 8 bases matching TRBD1. The germline V gene encodes CDR1 KGHDR and CDR2 SFDVKD. The CDR3 spans 15 residues. The V and J ends lost 3 bases and 6 bases, in that order; junction bases with no gene match: 6. In DNA form, the CDR3 reads TGTGCCACCAGTGATCCGGACAGGGAGGGTCAGCCCCAGCATTTT. Translated: CATSDPDREGQPQHF.

The V and J genes are TRBV7-2 and TRBJ2-5; 15 bases are shared with TRBD2. With V trimmed by 5 bases and J by 4 bases, 8 bases remained unmatched. Germline-derived CDR1 and CDR2 are SGHTA and FQGNSA. This CDR3 region has 17 residues. CDR3 amino acids: CASSPLGLAGGRETQYF. In nucleotides, the CDR3 is TGTGCCAGCAGCCCTTTGGGACTAGCGGGAGGTCGAGAGACCCAGTACTTC.

The gene calls are TRBV7-9 and TRBJ2-7; D is undetermined. The CDR3 is 13 amino acids. V gave up 4 bases and J gave up 3 bases, with 10 bases separating them. The germline CDR1 and CDR2 sequences are SEHNR and FQNEAQ (reference sequence). The CDR3 sequence is CASSSKTSYEQYV. The CDR3 region has the DNA TGTGCCAGCAGCTCCAAGACAAGCTACGAGCAGTACGTC.

The chain uses TRBV5-6 and TRBJ2-7; D remains unclear. The ends were cut back, 6 bases at V and 5 bases at J, with 12 bases in the middle. CDR1 is SGHDT, CDR2 YYEEEE, per germline. This CDR3 contains 12 residues. DNA for the CDR3: TGTGCCAGCAATTACTTGGAGAACGAGCAGTACTTC. Protein product: CASNYLENEQYF.

This clone was counted between two and nine times. The chain employs TRBV9 and TRBJ2-2; 12 bases are shared with TRBD2. Germline CDR1 is SGDLS and CDR2 is YYNGEE. CDR3 length equals 14 residues. J lost 4 bases, V lost 5 bases, and 0 bases had no gene match. CDR3: CASRGLAGTGELFF. In DNA form, the CDR3 reads TGTGCCAGCAGGGGACTAGCGGGCACCGGGGAGCTGTTTTTT.

V and J are TRBV7-3 and TRBJ2-3, with 9 bases aligning to TRBD2. This CDR3 comprises 16 residues. Germline trimming cut 5 bases from V and 4 bases from J; bases unmatched to any gene: 10. Germline V gives CDR1 SGHTA, CDR2 FQGTGA. The DNA for the CDR3 is TGTGCCAGCAGCCCTACTTGGATAGCGGGAGCAGATACGCAGTATTTT. Translation: CASSPTWIAGADTQYF.

The chain recombines TRBV7-9 with TRBJ2-3; D might be TRBD2 (6 bases). V was pared by 6 bases and J by 2 bases, with 15 bases between. The V gene's germline CDR1 is SEHNR and CDR2 FQNEAQ (reference sequence). The CDR3 runs to 15 residues. The CDR3: CASSSEGIVTDTQYF. The CDR3 DNA reads TGTGCCAGCAGTTCGGAGGGAATTGTCACAGATACGCAGTATTTT.

V and J are TRBV7-9 and TRBJ2-3; TRBD2 is a possible D gene (5 bases). Trimming removed 11 bases at V and 0 bases at J, with 18 bases between. The CDR3 has 15 amino acids. Germline V CDR1 and CDR2: SEHNR, FQNEAQ (reference sequence). The CDR3 loop reads CASAAGIASTDTQYF. The CDR3 DNA follows: TGTGCCTCCGCGGCCGGGATCGCTAGCACAGATACGCAGTATTTT.

The rearrangement uses TRBV25-1 and TRBJ1-1; possible D gene TRBD1, 5 bases. CDR1 and CDR2 from the germline V gene are MGHDK and SYGVNS. CDR3 length equals 13 residues. V shed 3 bases and J shed 3 bases, with 8 bases lying between them. The CDR3 DNA reads TGTGCCAGCAGTGACCAGGGCCACACTGAAGCTTTCTTT. Its translation is CASSDQGHTEAFF.

The chain uses TRBV5-1 and TRBJ2-5; D not resolved. Germline-derived CDR1 and CDR2 are SGHRS and YFSETQ. This CDR3 is 13 amino acids long. Trimming shortened V by 3 bases and J by 2 bases, and 8 bases separated the two germline ends. The CDR3 is CASSSLEQETQYF. The CDR3 DNA follows: TGCGCCAGCAGCTCCTTAGAACAAGAGACCCAGTACTTC.

The rearrangement joins TRBV19 to TRBJ1-4; 11 bases agree with TRBD1. The CDR3 contains 18 residues. V was clipped by 6 bases and J by 0 bases; unmatched bases: 9. Germline CDR1 is LNHDA and CDR2 is SQIVND (reference sequence). CDR3 in DNA: TGTGCCAGTAGCGTCGGACAGGGGGCCCTTGCAACTAATGAAAAACTGTTTTTT. This codes for CASSVGQGALATNEKLFF.

This sequence joins TRBV7-9 and TRBJ2-7; a weak D match, TRBD1 (6 bases). Germline values: CDR1 SEHNR, CDR2 FQNEAQ (reference sequence). The V gene lost 5 bases and the J gene lost 5 bases, with 16 bases spanning the gap. CDR3 length: 14 residues. CDR3 in amino acids: CASSPNSQGNEQYF. The DNA for the CDR3 is TGTGCCAGCAGCCCCAATTCGCAGGGGAACGAGCAGTACTTC.

The chain links TRBV7-3 to TRBJ2-4; D ambiguous. The CDR3 consists of 15 residues. Germline V gene data show CDR1 as SGHTA and CDR2 as FQGTGA. Trimming stripped 1 base from V and 5 bases from J, with 12 bases between. The CDR3 region has the DNA TGTGCCAGCAGCTTAAAATTGGGCAAAGAAAACATTCAGTACTTC. It encodes CASSLKLGKENIQYF.

The rearrangement links TRBV15 to TRBJ2-1, with TRBD2 matching over 9 bases. The germline CDR1 and CDR2 sequences are LNHNV and YYDKDF (reference sequence). The V and J ends lost 7 bases and 8 bases, in that order; junction bases with no gene match: 12. The CDR3 is made up of 15 amino acids. Here the CDR3 reads CATKREAGGMDEQFF. In DNA form, the CDR3 reads TGTGCCACCAAACGAGAAGCGGGAGGTATGGATGAGCAGTTCTTC. The full variable domain, rest sourced from reference TRBV15 and TRBJ2-1, is DAMVIQNPRYQVTQFGKPVTLSCSQTLNHNVMYWYQQKSSQAPKLLFHYYDKDFNNEADTPDNFQSRRPNTSFCFLDIRSPGLGDTAMYLCATKREAGGMDEQFFGPGTRLTVL.

This chain connects TRBV29-1 to TRBJ1-3; 7 bases line up with TRBD1. The germline gives CDR1 SQVTM, CDR2 ANQGSEA. The J segment lost 4 bases and the V segment lost 4 bases, leaving 1 base of the junction unmatched. This CDR3 is 12 amino acids long. In nucleotides, the CDR3 is TGCAGCGTTGGGGACAGAGGAAACACCATATATTTT. Amino acid sequence: CSVGDRGNTIYF.

The chain links TRBV5-1 to TRBJ1-1, with no clear D. Germline CDR1 is SGHRS and CDR2 is YFSETQ. The CDR3 extends over 15 amino acids. Between the trimmed V and J ends, which lost 4 bases and 3 bases, there was a span of 16 bases. DNA for the CDR3: TGCGCCAGCAGCCTCTACGGATCCGGGGACACTGAAGCTTTCTTT. Its translation: CASSLYGSGDTEAFF. The whole variable domain, remainder taken from reference TRBV5-1 and TRBJ1-1, is KAGVTQTPRYLIKTRGQQVTLSCSPISGHRSVSWYQQTPGQGLQFLFEYFSETQRNKGNFPGRFSGRQFSNSRSEMNVSTLELGDSALYLCASSLYGSGDTEAFFGQGTRLTVV.

The V gene is TRBV29-1, the J gene TRBJ2-1, with D possibly TRBD2 on 5 matching bases. V was pared by 0 bases and J by 10 bases, with 10 bases between. The CDR3 consists of 12 residues. In germline, CDR1 is SQVTM, CDR2 ANQGSEA. CDR3 coding DNA: TGCAGCGTTGAAGAGGGAAGGAGGGAGCAGTTCTTC. Amino acid sequence: CSVEEGRREQFF.

The chain carries TRBV6-5 and TRBJ2-1, with D possibly being TRBD2 (6 bases). The CDR3 spans 13 residues. Per the germline V gene, CDR1 is MNHEY and CDR2 is SVGAGI. Trimming shortened V by 7 bases and J by 9 bases, and 16 bases separated the two germline ends. The CDR3 coding sequence is TGTGCCAGCACAAAGTGGGGGGAATTTGAGCAGTTCTTC. Translating it yields CASTKWGEFEQFF.